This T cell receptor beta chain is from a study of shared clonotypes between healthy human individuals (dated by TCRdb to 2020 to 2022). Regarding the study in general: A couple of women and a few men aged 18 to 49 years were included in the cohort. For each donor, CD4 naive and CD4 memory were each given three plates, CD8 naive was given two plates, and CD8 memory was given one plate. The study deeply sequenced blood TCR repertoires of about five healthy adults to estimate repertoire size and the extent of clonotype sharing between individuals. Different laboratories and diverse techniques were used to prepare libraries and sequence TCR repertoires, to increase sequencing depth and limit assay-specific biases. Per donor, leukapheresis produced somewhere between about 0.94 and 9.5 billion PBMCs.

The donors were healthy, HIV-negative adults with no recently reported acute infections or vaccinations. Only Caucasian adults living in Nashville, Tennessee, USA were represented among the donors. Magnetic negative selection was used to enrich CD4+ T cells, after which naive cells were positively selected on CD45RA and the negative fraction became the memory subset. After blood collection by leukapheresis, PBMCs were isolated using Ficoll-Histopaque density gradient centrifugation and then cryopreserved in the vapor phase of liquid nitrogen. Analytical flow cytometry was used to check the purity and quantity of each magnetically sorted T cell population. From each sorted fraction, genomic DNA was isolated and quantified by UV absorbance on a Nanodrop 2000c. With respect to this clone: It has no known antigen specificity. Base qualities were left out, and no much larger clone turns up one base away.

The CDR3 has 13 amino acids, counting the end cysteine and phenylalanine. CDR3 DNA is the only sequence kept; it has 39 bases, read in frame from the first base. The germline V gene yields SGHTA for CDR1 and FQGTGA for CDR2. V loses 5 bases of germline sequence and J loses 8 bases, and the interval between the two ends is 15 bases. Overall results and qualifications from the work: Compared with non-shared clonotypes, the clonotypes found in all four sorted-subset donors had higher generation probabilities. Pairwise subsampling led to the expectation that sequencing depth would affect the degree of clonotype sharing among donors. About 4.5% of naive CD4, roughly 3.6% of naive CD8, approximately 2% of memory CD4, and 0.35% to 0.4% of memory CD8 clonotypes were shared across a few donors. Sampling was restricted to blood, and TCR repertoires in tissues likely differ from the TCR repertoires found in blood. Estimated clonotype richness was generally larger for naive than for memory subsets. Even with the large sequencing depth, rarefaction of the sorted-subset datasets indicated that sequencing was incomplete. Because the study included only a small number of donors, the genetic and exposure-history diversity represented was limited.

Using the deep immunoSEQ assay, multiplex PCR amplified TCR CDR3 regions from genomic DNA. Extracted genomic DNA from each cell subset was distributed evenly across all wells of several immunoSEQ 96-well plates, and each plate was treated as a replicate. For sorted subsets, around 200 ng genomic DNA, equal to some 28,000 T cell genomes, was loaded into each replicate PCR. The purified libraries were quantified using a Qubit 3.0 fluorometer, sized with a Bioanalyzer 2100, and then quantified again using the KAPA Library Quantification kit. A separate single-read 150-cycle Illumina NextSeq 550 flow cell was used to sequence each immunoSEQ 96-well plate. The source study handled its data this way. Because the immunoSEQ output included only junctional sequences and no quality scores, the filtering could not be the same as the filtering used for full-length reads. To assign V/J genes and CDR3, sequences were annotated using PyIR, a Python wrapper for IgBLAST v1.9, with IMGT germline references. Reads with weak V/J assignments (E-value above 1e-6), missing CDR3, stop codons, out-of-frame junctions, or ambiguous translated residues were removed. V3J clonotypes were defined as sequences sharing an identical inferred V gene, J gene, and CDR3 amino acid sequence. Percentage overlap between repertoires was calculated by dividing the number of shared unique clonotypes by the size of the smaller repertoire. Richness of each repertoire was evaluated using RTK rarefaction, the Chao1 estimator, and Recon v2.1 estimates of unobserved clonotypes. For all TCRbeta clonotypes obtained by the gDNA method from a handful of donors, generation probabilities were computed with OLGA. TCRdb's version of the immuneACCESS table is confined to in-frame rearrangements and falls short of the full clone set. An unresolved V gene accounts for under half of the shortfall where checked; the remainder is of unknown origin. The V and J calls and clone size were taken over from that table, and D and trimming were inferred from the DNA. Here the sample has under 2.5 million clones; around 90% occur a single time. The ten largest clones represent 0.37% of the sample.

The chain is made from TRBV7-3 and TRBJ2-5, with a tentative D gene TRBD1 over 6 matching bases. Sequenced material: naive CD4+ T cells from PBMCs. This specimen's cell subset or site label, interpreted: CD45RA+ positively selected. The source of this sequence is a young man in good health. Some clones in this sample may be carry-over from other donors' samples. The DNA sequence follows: TGTGCCAGCAGCCAGACCCGACAGGACACCCAGTACTTC. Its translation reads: CASSQTRQDTQYF.